The 2 T cell receptor beta chains below come from one sample, sequenced in a study of regulatory T cells in long-lasting Graves disease. Time point meaning: persistent/refractory GD, antithyroid drugs over 5 years with positive TRAb. PBMC RNA served as the TCR library source. Libraries of TCR beta came from iRepertoire HTBI primers plus Arm-PCR of CDR3 regions. TCRdb reanalysed the multiplex PCR reads using MiXCR and keeps one entry per CDR3 protein. Of hundreds of thousands of distinct CDR3 sequences in the sample, approximately 22% were seen once. Sequences were derived from peripheral blood mononuclear cells (PBMCs), sampled when the disease was refractory, from a patient treated with antithyroid drugs. These receptors were collected from a female donor with Graves disease.

This sequence joins TRBV7-3 and TRBJ2-2; 10 bases fit TRBD2. The V segment lost 5 bases and the J segment 0 bases; nucleotides outside the gene matches: 9. The germline V gene encodes CDR1 SGHTA and CDR2 FQGTGA. The CDR3 is 18 residues long. The CDR3 DNA reads as TGTGCCAGCAGCCCCACAGGACTAGCGGTCGCGAACACCGGGGAGCTGTTTTTT. Translated: CASSPTGLAVANTGELFF.

This clonotype was observed many times. In DNA, the CDR3 is TGCGCCAGCAGCTCGGACAGGGGCACTGAAGCTTTCTTT. Amino acids: CASSSDRGTEAFF. This chain links TRBV5-1 with TRBJ1-1; TRBD1 aligns across 9 bases. There are 13 residues in the CDR3. The germline gives CDR1 SGHRS, CDR2 YFSETQ. J was trimmed by 4 bases and V by 3 bases; bases with no gene match: 1. The full variable domain, rest sourced from reference TRBV5-1 and TRBJ1-1, is KAGVTQTPRYLIKTRGQQVTLSCSPISGHRSVSWYQQTPGQGLQFLFEYFSETQRNKGNFPGRFSGRQFSNSRSEMNVSTLELGDSALYLCASSSDRGTEAFFGQGTRLTVV.